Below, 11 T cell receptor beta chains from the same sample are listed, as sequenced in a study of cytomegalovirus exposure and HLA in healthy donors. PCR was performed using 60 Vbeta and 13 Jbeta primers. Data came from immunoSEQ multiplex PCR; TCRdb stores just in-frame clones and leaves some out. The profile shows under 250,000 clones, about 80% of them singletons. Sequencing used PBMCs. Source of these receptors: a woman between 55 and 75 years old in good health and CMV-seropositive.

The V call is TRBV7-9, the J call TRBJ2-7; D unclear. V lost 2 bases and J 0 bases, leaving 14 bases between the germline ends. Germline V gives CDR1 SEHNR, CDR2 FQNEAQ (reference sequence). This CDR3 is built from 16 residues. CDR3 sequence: CASSLRSGSSSYEQYF. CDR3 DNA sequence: TGTGCCAGCAGCTTAAGATCCGGGTCCTCCTCCTACGAGCAGTACTTC.

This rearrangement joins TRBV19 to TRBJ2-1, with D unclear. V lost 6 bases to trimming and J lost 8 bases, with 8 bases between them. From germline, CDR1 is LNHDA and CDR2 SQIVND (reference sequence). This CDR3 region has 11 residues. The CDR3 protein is CASSYAHEQFF. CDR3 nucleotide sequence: TGTGCCAGTAGCTATGCTCATGAGCAGTTCTTC.

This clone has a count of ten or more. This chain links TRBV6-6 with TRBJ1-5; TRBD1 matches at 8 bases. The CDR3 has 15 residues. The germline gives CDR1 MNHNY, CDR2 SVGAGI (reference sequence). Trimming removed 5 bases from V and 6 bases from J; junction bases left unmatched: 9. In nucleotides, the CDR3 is TGTGCCAGCAGTCACGGGACAGGTGAAGTTCAGCCCCAGCATTTT. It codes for CASSHGTGEVQPQHF.

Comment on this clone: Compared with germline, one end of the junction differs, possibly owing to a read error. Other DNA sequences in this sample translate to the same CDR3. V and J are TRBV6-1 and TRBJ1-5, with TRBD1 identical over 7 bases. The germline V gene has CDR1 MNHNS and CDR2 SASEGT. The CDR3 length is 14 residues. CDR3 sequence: CASRDSPSNQPQHF. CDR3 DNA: TGTGCCAGCCGGGACAGCCCAAGCAATCAGCCCCAGCATTTC.

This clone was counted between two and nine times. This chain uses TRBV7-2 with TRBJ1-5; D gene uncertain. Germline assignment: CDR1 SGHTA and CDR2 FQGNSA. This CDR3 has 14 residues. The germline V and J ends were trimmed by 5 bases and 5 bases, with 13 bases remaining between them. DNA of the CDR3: TGTGCCAGCAGCCCGAGAAGTGAGTATCAGCCCCAGCATTTT. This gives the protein CASSPRSEYQPQHF.

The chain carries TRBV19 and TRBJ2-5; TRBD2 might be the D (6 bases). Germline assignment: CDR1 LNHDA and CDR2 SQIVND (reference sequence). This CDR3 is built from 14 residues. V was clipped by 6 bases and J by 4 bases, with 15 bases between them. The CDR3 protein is CASRRFDGGETQYF. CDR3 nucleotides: TGTGCCAGTAGAAGATTCGACGGGGGAGAGACCCAGTACTTC.

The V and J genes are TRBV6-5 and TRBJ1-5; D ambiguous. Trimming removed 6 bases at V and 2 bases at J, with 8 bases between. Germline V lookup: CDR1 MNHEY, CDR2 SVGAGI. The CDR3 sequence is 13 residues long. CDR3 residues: CASRISGNQPQHF. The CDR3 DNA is TGTGCCAGCAGAATCAGTGGCAATCAGCCCCAGCATTTT.

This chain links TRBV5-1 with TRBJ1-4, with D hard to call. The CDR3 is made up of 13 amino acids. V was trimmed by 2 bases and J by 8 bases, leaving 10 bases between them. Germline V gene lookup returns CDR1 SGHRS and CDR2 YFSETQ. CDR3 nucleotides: TGCGCCAGCAGCTTTCGGAGCGGAGAAAAACTGTTTTTT. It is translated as CASSFRSGEKLFF.

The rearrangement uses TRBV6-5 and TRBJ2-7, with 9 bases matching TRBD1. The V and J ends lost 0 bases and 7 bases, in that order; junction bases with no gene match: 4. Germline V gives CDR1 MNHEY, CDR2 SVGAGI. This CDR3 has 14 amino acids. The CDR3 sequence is CASSYSRDRAEQYF. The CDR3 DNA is TGTGCCAGCAGTTACTCCAGGGACAGGGCAGAGCAGTACTTC.

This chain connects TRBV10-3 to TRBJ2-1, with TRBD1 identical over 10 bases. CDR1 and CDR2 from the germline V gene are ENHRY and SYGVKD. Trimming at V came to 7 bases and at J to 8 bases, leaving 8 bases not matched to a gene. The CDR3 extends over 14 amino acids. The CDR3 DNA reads TGTGCCATCACCCCGGGACAGGGGCCCCATGAGCAGTTCTTC. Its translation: CAITPGQGPHEQFF.

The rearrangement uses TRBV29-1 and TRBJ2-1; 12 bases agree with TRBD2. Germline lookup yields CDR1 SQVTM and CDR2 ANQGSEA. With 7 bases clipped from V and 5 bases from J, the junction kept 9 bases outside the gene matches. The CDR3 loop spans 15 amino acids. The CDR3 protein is CSARTSGNTNNEQFF. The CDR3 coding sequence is TGCAGCGCCCGGACTAGCGGGAACACAAACAATGAGCAGTTCTTC.